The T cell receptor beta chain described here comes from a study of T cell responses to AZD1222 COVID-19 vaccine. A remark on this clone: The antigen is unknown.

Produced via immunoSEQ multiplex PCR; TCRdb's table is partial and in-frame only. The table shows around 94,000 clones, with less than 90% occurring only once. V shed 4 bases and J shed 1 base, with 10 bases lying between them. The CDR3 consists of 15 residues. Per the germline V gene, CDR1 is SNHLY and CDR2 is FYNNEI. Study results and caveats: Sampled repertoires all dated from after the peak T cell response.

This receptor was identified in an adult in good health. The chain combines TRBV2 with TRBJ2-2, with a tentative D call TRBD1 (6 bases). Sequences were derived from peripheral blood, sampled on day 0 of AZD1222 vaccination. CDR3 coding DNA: TGTGCCAGCAGTGCAGGGGCTGTGAACACCGGGGAGCTGTTTTTT. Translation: CASSAGAVNTGELFF.